A selection of T cell receptor beta chains follows, all from one sample in a study of shared clonotypes between healthy human individuals. The method was immunoSEQ multiplex PCR; TCRdb's version includes in-frame clones alone and lacks a portion of them. Of some 500,000 clones in the sample, roughly three quarters were seen once. The sequenced sample was PBMCs. The receptor source for this set is a middle-aged woman in good health. Some clones in this sample may be carry-over from other donors' samples. CDR3s include the opening cysteine and the closing phenylalanine or tryptophan. D genes are given only for firm matches. Rows give clone size only sometimes, using once, few, many, or a class for an expanded clone.

v_gene: TRBV28
j_gene: TRBJ2-1
abundance: few
d_gene: NA
CDR3aa: CASSLTPKRPFF
CDR3nt: TGTGCCAGCAGTTTAACGCCAAAGCGCCCGTTCTTC

v_gene: TRBV5-1
j_gene: TRBJ2-1
abundance: NA
d_gene: TRBD1
CDR3aa: CASSPRTGVHEQFF
CDR3nt: TGCGCCAGCAGCCCCCGGACAGGGGTCCATGAGCAGTTCTTC

v_gene: TRBV29-1
j_gene: TRBJ2-3
abundance: NA
d_gene: NA
CDR3aa: CSAEDSGSPTDTQYF
CDR3nt: TGCAGCGCTGAGGACTCTGGGTCCCCCACAGATACGCAGTATTTT

v_gene: TRBV27
j_gene: TRBJ2-5
abundance: few
d_gene: TRBD1
CDR3aa: CASSLSGGQGEETQYF
CDR3nt: TGTGCCAGCAGTTTATCTGGCGGACAGGGGGAAGAGACCCAGTACTTC

v_gene: TRBV7-6
j_gene: TRBJ2-1
abundance: NA
d_gene: NA
CDR3aa: CASSLGVGDNEQFF
CDR3nt: TGTGCCAGCAGCTTGGGGGTGGGGGACAATGAGCAGTTCTTC

v_gene: TRBV28
j_gene: TRBJ1-5
abundance: few
d_gene: TRBD1
CDR3aa: CASSTLGGGVQPQHF
CDR3nt: TGTGCCAGCAGCACCCTAGGGGGCGGGGTACAGCCCCAGCATTTT

v_gene: TRBV11-2
j_gene: TRBJ2-7
abundance: NA
d_gene: NA
CDR3aa: CASSLGPGPYEQYF
CDR3nt: TGTGCCAGCAGCTTAGGGCCGGGGCCCTACGAGCAGTACTTC

v_gene: TRBV5-1
j_gene: TRBJ2-1
abundance: NA
d_gene: TRBD2
CDR3aa: CASSTEASGSTGEQFF
CDR3nt: TGCGCCAGCAGCACCGAGGCTAGCGGGAGTACGGGCGAGCAGTTCTTC

v_gene: TRBV7-2
j_gene: TRBJ1-5
abundance: NA
d_gene: NA
CDR3aa: CASSWGRGVLPQHF
CDR3nt: TGTGCCAGCAGCTGGGGGAGAGGGGTACTGCCCCAGCATTTT

v_gene: TRBV7-8
j_gene: TRBJ1-2
abundance: NA
d_gene: TRBD1
CDR3aa: CASQKGQGWVGDGYTF
CDR3nt: TGTGCCAGCCAGAAGGGACAGGGGTGGGTAGGCGATGGCTACACCTTC

v_gene: TRBV5-1
j_gene: TRBJ2-7
abundance: NA
d_gene: TRBD2
CDR3aa: CASSSALAGGYEQYF
CDR3nt: TGCGCCAGCAGCTCCGCACTAGCGGGAGGGTACGAGCAGTACTTC

v_gene: TRBV5-6
j_gene: TRBJ2-5
abundance: few
d_gene: NA
CDR3aa: CASSLRQGTETQYF
CDR3nt: TGTGCCAGCAGCTTGCGCCAGGGGACGGAGACCCAGTACTTC

v_gene: TRBV6-6
j_gene: TRBJ1-2
abundance: once
d_gene: NA
CDR3aa: CASSQGTVGGYTF
CDR3nt: TGTGCCAGCAGTCAGGGGACGGTGGGGGGCTACACCTTC

v_gene: TRBV7-9
j_gene: TRBJ1-2
abundance: NA
d_gene: NA
CDR3aa: CASSSALGEVYGYTF
CDR3nt: TGTGCCAGCAGTAGTGCCTTGGGCGAGGTCTATGGCTACACCTTC

v_gene: TRBV19
j_gene: TRBJ1-5
abundance: NA
d_gene: TRBD1
CDR3aa: CASSIPTGTLNQPQHF
CDR3nt: TGTGCCAGTAGTATCCCGACAGGGACCCTAAATCAGCCCCAGCATTTT

v_gene: TRBV18
j_gene: TRBJ2-1
abundance: NA
d_gene: TRBD1
CDR3aa: CASSPQGAGVHNEQFF
CDR3nt: TGTGCCAGCTCACCACAGGGGGCAGGGGTCCACAATGAGCAGTTCTTC

v_gene: TRBV27
j_gene: TRBJ2-7
abundance: NA
d_gene: NA
CDR3aa: CASSPGVTYEQYF
CDR3nt: TGTGCCAGCAGCCCGGGAGTGACCTACGAGCAGTACTTC

v_gene: TRBV2
j_gene: TRBJ2-3
abundance: many
d_gene: TRBD2
CDR3aa: CASRGPSGSHTQYF
CDR3nt: TGTGCCAGCAGGGGACCTAGCGGTAGTCATACGCAGTATTTT

v_gene: TRBV7-3
j_gene: TRBJ2-1
abundance: NA
d_gene: TRBD2
CDR3aa: CASSLRAGTSGTNEQFF
CDR3nt: TGTGCCAGCAGCTTAAGGGCCGGGACTAGCGGGACGAATGAGCAGTTCTTC

v_gene: TRBV9
j_gene: TRBJ2-4
abundance: once
d_gene: NA
CDR3aa: CASSVGEAGIQYF
CDR3nt: TGTGCCAGCAGCGTAGGGGAGGCTGGCATTCAGTACTTC

v_gene: TRBV4-1
j_gene: TRBJ2-2
abundance: NA
d_gene: NA
CDR3aa: CASSQDGPNQIGELFF
CDR3nt: TGCGCCAGCAGCCAAGATGGTCCCAACCAAATCGGGGAGCTGTTTTTT

v_gene: TRBV5-4
j_gene: TRBJ1-1
abundance: NA
d_gene: NA
CDR3aa: CASSLSFNTEAFF
CDR3nt: TGTGCCAGCAGCTTGAGTTTCAACACTGAAGCTTTCTTT

v_gene: TRBV6-6
j_gene: TRBJ2-7
abundance: NA
d_gene: TRBD2
CDR3aa: CASSTGLAGGEQYF
CDR3nt: TGTGCCAGCAGTACGGGACTAGCGGGAGGCGAGCAGTACTTC

v_gene: TRBV28
j_gene: TRBJ1-5
abundance: NA
d_gene: TRBD1
CDR3aa: CASRPRGGGAGPQHF
CDR3nt: TGTGCCAGCAGACCTAGAGGAGGGGGCGCCGGGCCCCAGCATTTT

v_gene: TRBV27
j_gene: TRBJ2-1
abundance: NA
d_gene: TRBD2
CDR3aa: CASSLSGLGYNEQFF
CDR3nt: TGTGCCAGCAGTTTATCGGGACTAGGGTACAATGAGCAGTTCTTC

v_gene: TRBV19
j_gene: TRBJ1-2
abundance: NA
d_gene: TRBD1
CDR3aa: CASRTAGGAGYTF
CDR3nt: TGTGCCAGTAGGACCGCAGGGGGCGCTGGCTACACCTTC

v_gene: TRBV19
j_gene: TRBJ2-2
abundance: once
d_gene: TRBD2
CDR3aa: CASTQPGLAGDTGELFF
CDR3nt: TGTGCCAGTACCCAACCCGGACTAGCTGGAGACACCGGGGAGCTGTTTTTT

v_gene: TRBV2
j_gene: TRBJ2-7
abundance: once
d_gene: NA
CDR3aa: CASSDRSSYGSYEQYF
CDR3nt: TGTGCCAGCAGCGACCGGAGTAGCTACGGATCCTACGAGCAGTACTTC

v_gene: TRBV5-1
j_gene: TRBJ2-1
abundance: few
d_gene: NA
CDR3aa: CASSLEAAYNEQFF
CDR3nt: TGCGCCAGCAGCTTGGAGGCGGCTTACAATGAGCAGTTCTTC

v_gene: TRBV28
j_gene: TRBJ2-7
abundance: NA
d_gene: NA
CDR3aa: CASSLGEQYF
CDR3nt: TGTGCCAGCAGTTTAGGGGAGCAGTACTTC

v_gene: TRBV28
j_gene: TRBJ2-1
abundance: NA
d_gene: TRBD2
CDR3aa: CATRGTSGRVGEQFF
CDR3nt: TGTGCCACCCGAGGGACTAGCGGGAGAGTAGGTGAGCAGTTCTTC

v_gene: TRBV29-1
j_gene: TRBJ1-2
abundance: NA
d_gene: NA
CDR3aa: CSAKIRDTANYGYTF
CDR3nt: TGCAGCGCCAAGATCCGGGACACCGCTAACTATGGCTACACCTTC

v_gene: TRBV9
j_gene: TRBJ2-7
abundance: NA
d_gene: TRBD1
CDR3aa: CASSPRGQGFYEQYF
CDR3nt: TGTGCCAGCAGCCCGAGGGGACAGGGCTTTTACGAGCAGTACTTC

v_gene: TRBV28
j_gene: TRBJ1-5
abundance: NA
d_gene: NA
CDR3aa: CASSFSTSNQPQHF
CDR3nt: TGTGCCAGCAGTTTTAGCACTAGCAATCAGCCCCAGCATTTT

v_gene: TRBV6-5
j_gene: TRBJ2-7
abundance: NA
d_gene: TRBD2
CDR3aa: CASTSTSGRAYEQYF
CDR3nt: TGTGCCAGCACCTCGACTAGCGGGAGGGCTTACGAGCAGTACTTC

v_gene: TRBV21-1
j_gene: TRBJ1-5
abundance: many
d_gene: NA
CDR3aa: CASSVQGQPQHF
CDR3nt: TGTGCCAGCAGCGTACAGGGACAGCCCCAGCATTTT

v_gene: TRBV5-4
j_gene: TRBJ2-5
abundance: NA
d_gene: TRBD2
CDR3aa: CASSLGLAGSSETQYF
CDR3nt: TGTGCCAGCAGCTTGGGACTAGCGGGATCCTCGGAGACCCAGTACTTC

v_gene: TRBV4-1
j_gene: TRBJ2-7
abundance: NA
d_gene: TRBD2
CDR3aa: CASSQDHLRESYEQYF
CDR3nt: TGCGCCAGCAGCCAAGATCATTTGCGGGAGTCCTACGAGCAGTACTTC

v_gene: TRBV7-9
j_gene: TRBJ2-1
abundance: few
d_gene: TRBD2
CDR3aa: CASSSQREWDEQFF
CDR3nt: TGTGCCAGCAGCTCCCAGCGGGAGTGGGATGAGCAGTTCTTC

v_gene: TRBV21-1
j_gene: TRBJ2-7
abundance: few
d_gene: NA
CDR3aa: CASSKRDREGEQYF
CDR3nt: TGTGCCAGCAGCAAGAGGGACAGGGAGGGAGAGCAGTACTTC

v_gene: TRBV7-2
j_gene: TRBJ1-2
abundance: few
d_gene: NA
CDR3aa: CASSPQRLRGYGYTF
CDR3nt: TGTGCCAGCAGCCCACAAAGACTCCGCGGCTATGGCTACACCTTC

v_gene: TRBV7-3
j_gene: TRBJ2-7
abundance: NA
d_gene: NA
CDR3aa: CASSLDYSGEQYF
CDR3nt: TGTGCCAGCAGCTTAGACTATTCGGGCGAGCAGTACTTC

v_gene: TRBV11-3
j_gene: TRBJ2-2
abundance: NA
d_gene: NA
CDR3aa: CASSLGMGHTGELFF
CDR3nt: TGTGCCAGCAGCTTAGGAATGGGACACACCGGGGAGCTGTTTTTT

v_gene: TRBV7-9
j_gene: TRBJ2-5
abundance: NA
d_gene: TRBD2
CDR3aa: CASSPGGTETQYF
CDR3nt: TGTGCCAGCAGCCCCGGGGGGACCGAGACCCAGTACTTC